One and the same sample provided the 22 T cell receptor beta chains below, sequenced in a study of control samples from healthy donors and cancer patients. TCRdb's copy holds only in-frame clones and misses some; the assay was immunoSEQ multiplex PCR. The table includes about 130,000 clones, about 88% detected once. Sequenced material: blood. The receptor set was obtained from a man aged 45 to 65 in good health.

V is TRBV10-1 and J is TRBJ1-1; maybe TRBD1 (6 bases). CDR1 is WNHNN, CDR2 SYGVQD, per germline (reference sequence). The length of the CDR3 is 13 residues. The V end was cut by 4 bases, the J end by 1 base, with 7 bases between. CDR3: CASSGQENTEAFF. CDR3 DNA sequence: TGCGCCAGCAGTGGACAGGAGAACACTGAAGCTTTCTTT.

The chain joins TRBV28 to TRBJ1-5; unclear D gene. Germline CDR1 MDHEN, CDR2 SYDVKM. This CDR3 has 17 residues. V gave up 6 bases and J gave up 0 bases, with 18 bases separating them. CDR3 in DNA: TGTGCCAGCAGCCCCCTTCGCTGGGCCGTTAGCAATCAGCCCCAGCATTTT. This translates into CASSPLRWAVSNQPQHF.

This chain connects TRBV6-4 to TRBJ2-2; maybe TRBD2 (5 bases). V dropped 2 bases and J dropped 5 bases, with 9 bases sitting between them. This CDR3 region has 14 residues. Germline V CDR1 and CDR2: MRHNA, SNTAGT. The chain's CDR3 is CASSDDYFTGELFF. The CDR3, as DNA: TGTGCCAGCAGTGACGACTACTTTACCGGGGAGCTGTTTTTT.

The rearrangement uses TRBV7-3 and TRBJ2-6; no clear D gene. CDR3 length: 15 amino acids. Per the germline V gene, CDR1 is SGHTA and CDR2 is FQGTGA. The V and J ends lost 5 bases and 2 bases respectively, with 10 bases between them. The DNA of the CDR3 is TGTGCCAGCAGCCCCAAGGGTGCTGGGGCCAACGTCCTGACTTTC. It specifies CASSPKGAGANVLTF.

V usage is TRBV7-9 and J usage is TRBJ1-1, with unresolved D. V was trimmed by 2 bases and J by 6 bases, leaving 16 bases between them. The CDR3 consists of 15 residues. Germline CDR1 SEHNR, CDR2 FQNEAQ (reference sequence). CDR3 protein: CASSLPSNLPAEAFF. CDR3 DNA sequence: TGTGCCAGCAGCTTACCCAGTAACCTTCCGGCTGAAGCTTTCTTT.

The rearrangement uses TRBV24-1 and TRBJ2-3; 8 positions match TRBD1. The CDR3 loop spans 17 amino acids. V dropped 2 bases and J dropped 1; count of bases not matched to a gene: 7. Per germline, CDR1 KGHDR and CDR2 SFDVKD. The CDR3, as DNA: TGTGCCACCAGTGATTCCGACAGGGGACACGGCACAGATACGCAGTATTTT. It codes for CATSDSDRGHGTDTQYF.

The chain has TRBV4-1 and TRBJ2-1, with 9 bases identical to TRBD1. The germline gives CDR1 MGHRA, CDR2 YSYEKL. Trimming cost V 5 bases and J 5 bases; bases outside gene matches: 4. The CDR3 contains 14 residues. CDR3 DNA: TGCGCCAGCAGCGGGCGACAGGGGGACAATGAGCAGTTCTTC. As protein: CASSGRQGDNEQFF.

This clone appeared a single time. V and J are TRBV3-1 (or the pseudogene TRBV3-2) and TRBJ1-6; TRBD1 matches at 9 bases. The length of the CDR3 is 15 residues. Germline loops: CDR1 LGHDT, CDR2 YNNKEL (reference sequence). V shed 5 bases and J 9 bases; nucleotides not matched to a gene: 8. Here the CDR3 DNA reads TGTGCCAGCAGCTCCGGGACAGGGTATGGTTCACCCCTCCACTTT. Its translation is CASSSGTGYGSPLHF.

The chain has TRBV18 and TRBJ2-7; D ambiguous. The CDR3 loop spans 14 amino acids. Germline V gene lookup returns CDR1 KGHSH and CDR2 LQKENI. Trimming stripped 0 bases from V and 2 bases from J, with 8 bases between. CDR3 sequence (DNA): TGTGCCAGCTCACCACCTAGCCCAACCTACGAGCAGTACTTC. Protein product: CASSPPSPTYEQYF. The full variable domain, its missing parts supplied by reference TRBV18 and TRBJ2-7, is NAGVMQNPRHLVRRRGQEARLRCSPMKGHSHVYWYRQLPEEGLKFMVYLQKENIIDESGMPKERFSAEFPKEGPSILRIQQVVRGDSAAYFCASSPPSPTYEQYFGPGTRLTVT.

J is TRBJ2-7 and V is TRBV2, with TRBD1 identical over 7 bases. After removal of 9 bases from V and 2 bases from J, the junction contained 7 bases not matched to a gene. CDR3 length: 13 residues. From germline, CDR1 is SNHLY and CDR2 FYNNEI. The CDR3 DNA reads as TGTGCCAGGTCACAGGGGCAAACCTACGAGCAGTACTTC. Its protein is CARSQGQTYEQYF.

V gene TRBV25-1 combines with J gene TRBJ2-5, with a weak D call TRBD2 (7 bases). Germline V lookup: CDR1 MGHDK, CDR2 SYGVNS. The CDR3 has 16 amino acids. The V and J ends lost 5 bases and 1 base respectively, with 17 bases between them. In nucleotides, the CDR3 is TGTGCCAGCAGTTTTTGGGGAGGGGGGACCCAAGAGACCCAGTACTTC. Its translation: CASSFWGGGTQETQYF.

V is TRBV5-4 and J is TRBJ2-5, with TRBD2 matching over 8 bases. V shed 1 base and J 5 bases; nucleotides not matched to a gene: 4. The CDR3 consists of 14 residues. CDR1 and CDR2 from the germline V gene are SGHNT and YYREEE (reference sequence). The CDR3 protein is CASSLPGRAETQYF. Here the CDR3 DNA reads TGTGCCAGCAGCTTGCCCGGGAGGGCGGAGACCCAGTACTTC.

This rearrangement joins TRBV6-1 to TRBJ1-2; no firm D call. This CDR3 is 13 amino acids long. Trimming removed 3 bases at V and 3 bases at J, with 8 bases between. Germline V gene lookup returns CDR1 MNHNS and CDR2 SASEGT. Written as DNA, the CDR3 is TGTGCCAGCAGTGACGCAGAGCACTATGGCTACACCTTC. Translation gives CASSDAEHYGYTF.

The chain combines TRBV7-2 with TRBJ2-5, with D unresolved. The CDR3 length is 14 residues. Trimming left V 0 bases short and J 1 base short, with 6 bases between. Germline loops: CDR1 SGHTA, CDR2 FQGNSA. The CDR3 region has the DNA TGTGCCAGCAGCTTAGCGGCAAGCCAAGAGACCCAGTACTTC. Amino acid sequence: CASSLAASQETQYF.

This chain connects TRBV6-5 to TRBJ2-7, with D possibly being TRBD1 (6 bases). This CDR3 comprises 14 residues. The germline gives CDR1 MNHEY, CDR2 SVGAGI. V shed 7 bases and J shed 3 bases, with 16 bases lying between them. This CDR3 is CASKPDRSYYEQYF. CDR3 nucleotide sequence: TGTGCCAGCAAGCCTGACAGGAGCTACTACGAGCAGTACTTC.

CDR3 sequence (DNA): TGTGCCAGCAGCCAATGGTCCCATCCCTCACCCCTCCACTTT. Its translation: CASSQWSHPSPLHF. This chain joins TRBV6-5 and TRBJ1-6; D is ambiguous. The CDR3 is made up of 14 amino acids. Germline V lookup: CDR1 MNHEY, CDR2 SVGAGI. V was shortened by 6 bases and J by 10 bases, with 16 bases between the two germline ends.

The chain is built from TRBV4-1 and TRBJ2-5; D unclear. The germline gives CDR1 MGHRA, CDR2 YSYEKL. CDR3 length: 15 amino acids. The germline V and J ends were trimmed by 0 bases and 5 bases, with 13 bases remaining between them. Here the CDR3 DNA reads TGCGCCAGCAGCCAAGATCCTGGGGTTATGGAGACCCAGTACTTC. It codes for CASSQDPGVMETQYF.

The chain couples TRBV2 to TRBJ1-1; unclear D gene. CDR3 length: 14 amino acids. Germline-derived CDR1 and CDR2 are SNHLY and FYNNEI. The V end was cut by 1 base, the J end by 4 bases, with 10 bases between. In DNA form, the CDR3 reads TGTGCCAGCAGTGAAGGGGGTTCTGGCACTGAAGCTTTCTTT. It is translated as CASSEGGSGTEAFF.

J is TRBJ1-2 and V is TRBV6-5; D ambiguous. CDR3 length equals 15 residues. Germline CDR1 is MNHEY and CDR2 is SVGAGI. V was shortened by 5 bases and J by 0 bases, with 13 bases between the two germline ends. The CDR3 nucleotides are TGTGCCAGCAGTCCTCTGTTCCTTTCTAACTATGGCTACACCTTC. Translation gives CASSPLFLSNYGYTF.

The rearrangement links TRBV18 to TRBJ2-2; a possible D gene is TRBD1 (5 bases). The CDR3 sequence is 15 residues long. CDR1 is KGHSH and CDR2 is LQKENI in the germline V gene. V dropped 2 bases and J dropped 1 base, with 8 bases sitting between them. This CDR3 is CASSPIRGNTGELFF. The CDR3 coding sequence is TGTGCCAGCTCACCAATAAGGGGGAACACCGGGGAGCTGTTTTTT.

This chain joins TRBV2 and TRBJ2-4; possibly TRBD1 or TRBD2 for D (6 bases each). This CDR3 spans 14 amino acids. Trimming removed 7 bases at V and 1 base at J, with 11 bases between. Germline assignment: CDR1 SNHLY and CDR2 FYNNEI. The CDR3 spells CASIGGTAKNIQYF. In DNA form, the CDR3 reads TGTGCCAGCATAGGGGGGACGGCCAAAAACATTCAGTACTTC.

The rearrangement uses TRBV6-5 and TRBJ2-5, with TRBD2 as a possible D gene (5 bases). This CDR3 region has 15 residues. The germline V and J ends were trimmed by 0 bases and 5 bases, with 13 bases remaining between them. Germline V gives CDR1 MNHEY, CDR2 SVGAGI. The CDR3 DNA reads as TGTGCCAGCAGTTACTCTTCGGGGTCAGGCGAGACCCAGTACTTC. It translates to CASSYSSGSGETQYF.